The TCR beta chain described here comes from a study of shared T cell receptors in the human thymus. CDR1 is SEHNR, CDR2 FQNEAQ, per germline (reference sequence). V lost 7 bases and J lost 2, with 14 bases in between. This CDR3 region has 14 residues. Clones were sequenced by immunoSEQ multiplex PCR, and TCRdb holds only the in-frame ones, with some missing. The profile shows 550,000 to 800,000 clones, roughly 85% of them singletons. A further study also used this sample, focusing on human thymus T cells. As that report states: Corrective surgery for congenital heart defects was being performed on the healthy Finnish infants who were the donors. Thymic and blood repertoires appeared to show biased V and J gene usage. Related research described strongly overlapping thymic repertoires in unrelated people.

Sequenced material: thymocytes. This TCR derives from a girl less than two years old with a congenital heart defect. V usage is TRBV7-9 and J usage is TRBJ1-1; D possibly corresponds to TRBD1 (5 bases). This CDR3 is CASTYTGTNTEAFF. DNA for the CDR3: TGTGCCAGCACCTATACAGGAACAAACACTGAAGCTTTCTTT.